This T cell receptor beta chain derives from a study of blood T cell repertoires in COVID-19 (TCRdb year 2020). About the study as a whole: Samples covering the acute and convalescent phases of COVID-19 were provided by collaborators in the United States, Italy and Spain. The material from the prospective study consisted of cDNA or gDNA derived from T cells, B-cell-depleted T cells, or PBMCs. The dataset comprised deeply sampled blood TCRbeta repertoires from subjects exposed to, actively infected with, or recovered from COVID-19. The repertoires were released in a freely available public database meant as a resource for research on the immune response to SARS-CoV-2. Samples were obtained from the ongoing ImmuneRACE study (first 160 participants) and from some 1,200 subjects provided by 6 global collaborators. Nearly every sample came with metadata listing a de-identified subject ID, COVID-19 status, age in years and sex. Where HLA class I and class II types were available, the types were taken from metadata supplied by the sample provider, not from assay-based typing.

Collaborating institutions collected whole blood in K2EDTA tubes following their own protocols. For TCRbeta analysis, collaborator samples were shipped as frozen whole blood, as isolated PBMCs, or as DNA extracted from either sample type. Results the study describes overall, beyond this receptor: The quantity of clinical and demographic metadata differed by source and by participant and was supplied without curation.

The CDR3 holds 15 amino acids from the cysteine to the phenylalanine. CDR3 DNA only is kept here, 45 bases in frame from base 1. From the germline V gene, CDR1 is SGDLS and CDR2 is YYNGEE. V is shortened by 4 bases, J by 4 bases, and the region joining them spans 17 bases. TCRbeta CDR3 regions were amplified from genomic DNA using the immunoSEQ Assay, a bias-controlled multiplex PCR. The authors' analysis ran thus. Nucleated cell counts per sample were estimated from amplification of reference gene primers within the assay. To quantify the absolute abundance of each unique TCRbeta CDR3 rearrangement, sequence reads were collapsed and filtered. For each sample, productive Simpson clonality was calculated as the square root of Simpson's diversity index across productive rearrangements. TCRdb re-hosts the immuneACCESS table, in-frame sequences only. Its copies lack some clones; in the studies checked, an unresolved V gene accounts for under half of them, and the cause for the rest is not known. V, J and clone size are taken as reported in that table, and D and trimming were inferred from the DNA itself. In this sample the table shows over 350,000 clones, approximately 90% of which occur a single time. The top ten clones comprise 1.4% of the sample.

Points on this clone: The antigen it binds to is not known. The input lacks base qualities; no much larger clone sits a single base away.

The receptor chain draws on TRBV9 and TRBJ1-1; 5 matching bases give a weak D call of TRBD1. Sample: peripheral blood. This TCR came from a woman in her 30s with active or convalescent COVID-19. The CDR3 protein sequence reads: CASSPFGGVGTEAFF. The nucleotides are TGTGCCAGCAGCCCATTCGGGGGGGTCGGCACTGAAGCTTTCTTT.